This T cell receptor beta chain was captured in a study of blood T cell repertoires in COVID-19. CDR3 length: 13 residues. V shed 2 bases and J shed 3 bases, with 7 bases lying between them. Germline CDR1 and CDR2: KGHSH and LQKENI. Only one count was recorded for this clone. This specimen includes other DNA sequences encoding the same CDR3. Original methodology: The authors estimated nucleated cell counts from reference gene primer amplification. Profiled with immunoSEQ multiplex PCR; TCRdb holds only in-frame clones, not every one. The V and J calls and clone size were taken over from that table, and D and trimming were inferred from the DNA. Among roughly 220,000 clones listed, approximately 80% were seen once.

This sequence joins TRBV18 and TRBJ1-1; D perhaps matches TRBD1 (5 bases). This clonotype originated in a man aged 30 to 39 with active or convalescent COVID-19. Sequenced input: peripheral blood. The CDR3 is CASSPDSYTEAFF. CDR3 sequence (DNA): TGTGCCAGCTCACCAGACAGTTACACTGAAGCTTTCTTT.